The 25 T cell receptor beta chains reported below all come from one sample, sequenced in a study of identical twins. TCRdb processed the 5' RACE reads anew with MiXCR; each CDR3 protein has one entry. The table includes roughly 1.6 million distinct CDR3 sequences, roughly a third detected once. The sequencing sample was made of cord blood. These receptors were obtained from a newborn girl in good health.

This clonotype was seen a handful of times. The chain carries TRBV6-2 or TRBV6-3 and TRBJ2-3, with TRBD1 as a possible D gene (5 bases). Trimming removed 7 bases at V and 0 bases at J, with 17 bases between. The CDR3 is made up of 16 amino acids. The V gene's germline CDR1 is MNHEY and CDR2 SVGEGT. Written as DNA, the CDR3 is TGTGCCAGCAAGAATATGGGGCTGGGAAGCACAGATACGCAGTATTTT. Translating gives CASKNMGLGSTDTQYF.

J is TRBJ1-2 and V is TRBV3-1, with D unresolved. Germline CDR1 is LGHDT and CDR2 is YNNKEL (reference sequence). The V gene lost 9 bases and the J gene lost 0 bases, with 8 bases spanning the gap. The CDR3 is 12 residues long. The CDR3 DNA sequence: TGTGCCAGGCGCGACACTAACTATGGCTACACCTTC. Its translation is CARRDTNYGYTF.

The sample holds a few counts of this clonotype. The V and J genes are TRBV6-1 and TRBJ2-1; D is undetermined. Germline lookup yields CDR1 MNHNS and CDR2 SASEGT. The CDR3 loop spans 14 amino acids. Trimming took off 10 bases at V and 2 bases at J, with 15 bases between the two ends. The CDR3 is CATTKGRTYNEQFF. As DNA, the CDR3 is TGTGCCACCACTAAGGGCAGGACCTACAATGAGCAGTTCTTC.

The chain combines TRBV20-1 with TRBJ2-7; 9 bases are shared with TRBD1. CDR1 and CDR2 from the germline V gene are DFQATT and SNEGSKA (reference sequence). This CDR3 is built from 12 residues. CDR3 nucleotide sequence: TGCAGCCCTAGGACAGGGGCCTACGAGCAGTACTTC. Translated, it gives CSPRTGAYEQYF.

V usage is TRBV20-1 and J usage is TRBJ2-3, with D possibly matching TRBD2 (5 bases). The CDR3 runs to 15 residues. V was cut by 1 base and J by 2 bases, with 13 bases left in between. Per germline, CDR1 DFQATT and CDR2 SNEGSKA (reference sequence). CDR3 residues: CSARATAGNTDTQYF. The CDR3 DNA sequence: TGCAGTGCTAGAGCAACGGCGGGTAACACAGATACGCAGTATTTT.

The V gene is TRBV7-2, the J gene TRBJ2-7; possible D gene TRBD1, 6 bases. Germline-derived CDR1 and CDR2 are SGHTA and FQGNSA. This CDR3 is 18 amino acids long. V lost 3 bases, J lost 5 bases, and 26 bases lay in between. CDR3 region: CASSFFNLVLTGGDEQYF. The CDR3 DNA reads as TGTGCCAGCAGCTTTTTTAATTTGGTCCTGACAGGTGGAGACGAGCAGTACTTC.

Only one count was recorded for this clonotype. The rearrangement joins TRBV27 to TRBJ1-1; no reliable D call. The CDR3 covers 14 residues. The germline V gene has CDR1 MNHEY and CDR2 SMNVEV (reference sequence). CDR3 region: CASRRLQENTEAFF. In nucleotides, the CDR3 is TGTGCGAGTCGGCGACTCCAGGAGAACACTGAAGCTTTCTTT.

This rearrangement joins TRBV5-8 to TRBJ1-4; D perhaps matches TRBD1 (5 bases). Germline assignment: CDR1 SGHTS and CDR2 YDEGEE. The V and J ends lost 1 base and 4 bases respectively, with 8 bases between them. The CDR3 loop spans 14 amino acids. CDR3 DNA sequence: TGTGCCAGCAGCTTGAGGACAAATAATGAAAAACTGTTTTTT. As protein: CASSLRTNNEKLFF.

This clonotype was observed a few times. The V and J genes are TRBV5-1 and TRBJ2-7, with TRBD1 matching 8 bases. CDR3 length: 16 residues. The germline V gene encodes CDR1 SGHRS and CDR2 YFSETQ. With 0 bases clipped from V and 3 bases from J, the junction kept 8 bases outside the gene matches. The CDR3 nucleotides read TGCGCCAGCAGCTTGGCTGTTGGGACAGGCTACTACGAGCAGTACTTC. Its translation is CASSLAVGTGYYEQYF.

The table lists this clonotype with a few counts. The CDR3 is CASRKQGALSVHEQYF. In nucleotides, the CDR3 is TGTGCCAGCAGAAAACAGGGGGCGTTAAGCGTCCACGAGCAGTACTTC. This sequence joins TRBV12-3 or TRBV12-4 and TRBJ2-7; 9 nucleotides line up with TRBD1. The trim removed 6 bases at V and 5 bases at J, leaving 14 bases unmatched. The CDR3 loop spans 16 amino acids.

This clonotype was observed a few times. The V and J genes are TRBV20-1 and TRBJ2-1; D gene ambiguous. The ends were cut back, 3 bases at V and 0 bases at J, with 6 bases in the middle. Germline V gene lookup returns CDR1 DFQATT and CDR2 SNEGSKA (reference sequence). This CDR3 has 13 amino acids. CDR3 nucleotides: TGCAGTGCTAGCGCCGACTCCTACAATGAGCAGTTCTTC. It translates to CSASADSYNEQFF.

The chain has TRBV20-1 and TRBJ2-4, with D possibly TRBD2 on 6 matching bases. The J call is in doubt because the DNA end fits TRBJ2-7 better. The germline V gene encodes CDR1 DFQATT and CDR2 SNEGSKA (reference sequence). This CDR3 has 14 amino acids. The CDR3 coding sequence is TGCAGTGCTAGAGCGGGGGAGCTCACCTACGAGCAGTACTTC. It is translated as CSARAGELTYEQYF.

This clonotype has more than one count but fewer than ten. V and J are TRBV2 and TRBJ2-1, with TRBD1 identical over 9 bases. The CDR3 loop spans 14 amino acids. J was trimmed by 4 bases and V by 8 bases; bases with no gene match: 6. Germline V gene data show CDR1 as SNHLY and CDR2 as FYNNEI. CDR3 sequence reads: CASDRDRVYNEQFF. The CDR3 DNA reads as TGTGCCAGCGACCGGGACAGGGTTTACAATGAGCAGTTCTTC. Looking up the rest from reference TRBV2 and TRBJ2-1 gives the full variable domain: EPEVTQTPSHQVTQMGQEVILRCVPISNHLYFYWYRQILGQKVEFLVSFYNNEISEKSEIFDDQFSVERPDGSNFTLKIRSTKLEDSAMYFCASDRDRVYNEQFFGPGTRLTVL.

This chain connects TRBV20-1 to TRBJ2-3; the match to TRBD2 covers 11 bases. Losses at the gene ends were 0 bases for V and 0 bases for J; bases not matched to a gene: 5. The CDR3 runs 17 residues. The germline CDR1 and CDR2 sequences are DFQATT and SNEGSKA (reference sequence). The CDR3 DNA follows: TGCAGTGCTAGAGATCGCCGACTAGCGGGGAGCACAGATACGCAGTATTTT. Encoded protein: CSARDRRLAGSTDTQYF.

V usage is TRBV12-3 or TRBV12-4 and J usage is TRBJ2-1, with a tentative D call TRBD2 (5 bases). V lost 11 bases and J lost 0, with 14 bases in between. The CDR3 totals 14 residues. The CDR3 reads CAVQRRSSYNEQFF. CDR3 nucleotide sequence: TGTGCCGTCCAGCGGAGGAGCTCCTACAATGAGCAGTTCTTC.

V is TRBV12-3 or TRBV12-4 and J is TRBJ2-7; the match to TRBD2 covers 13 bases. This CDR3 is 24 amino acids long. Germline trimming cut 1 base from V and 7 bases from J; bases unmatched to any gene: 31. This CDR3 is CASSLEDLGTSGTLKVGYYNEQYF. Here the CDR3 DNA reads TGTGCCAGCAGTTTAGAGGATTTGGGGACTAGCGGGACTCTTAAGGTGGGCTACTACAATGAGCAGTACTTC.

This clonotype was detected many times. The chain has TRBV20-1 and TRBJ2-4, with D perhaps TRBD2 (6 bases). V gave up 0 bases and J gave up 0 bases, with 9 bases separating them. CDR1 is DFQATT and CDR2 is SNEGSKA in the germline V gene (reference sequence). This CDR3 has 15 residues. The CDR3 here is CSAREGGLAKNIQYF. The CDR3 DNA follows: TGCAGTGCTAGAGAGGGGGGATTAGCCAAAAACATTCAGTACTTC.

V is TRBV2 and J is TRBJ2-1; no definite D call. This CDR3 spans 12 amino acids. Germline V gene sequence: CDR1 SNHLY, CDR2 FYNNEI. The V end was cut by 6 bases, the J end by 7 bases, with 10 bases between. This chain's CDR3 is CASRDDMNEQFF. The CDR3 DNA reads TGTGCCAGCAGAGACGACATGAATGAGCAGTTCTTC.

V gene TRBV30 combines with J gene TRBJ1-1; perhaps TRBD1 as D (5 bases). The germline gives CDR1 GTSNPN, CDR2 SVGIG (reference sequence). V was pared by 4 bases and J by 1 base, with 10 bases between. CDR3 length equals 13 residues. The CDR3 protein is CAWNPGGNTEAFF. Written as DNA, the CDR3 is TGTGCCTGGAACCCGGGGGGGAACACTGAAGCTTTCTTT.

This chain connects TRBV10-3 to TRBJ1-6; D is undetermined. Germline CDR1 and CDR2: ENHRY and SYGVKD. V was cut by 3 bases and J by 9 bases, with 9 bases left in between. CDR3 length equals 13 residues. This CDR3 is CAISEQAPSPLHF. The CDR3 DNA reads TGTGCCATCAGTGAACAAGCCCCTTCACCCCTCCACTTT.

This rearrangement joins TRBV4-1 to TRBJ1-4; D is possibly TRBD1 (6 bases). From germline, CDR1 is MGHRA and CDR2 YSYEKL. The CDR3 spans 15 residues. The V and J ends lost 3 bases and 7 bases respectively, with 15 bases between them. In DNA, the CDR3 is TGCGCCAGCAGCCATGCAGGGGTAGTCGCTGAAAAACTGTTTTTT. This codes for CASSHAGVVAEKLFF.

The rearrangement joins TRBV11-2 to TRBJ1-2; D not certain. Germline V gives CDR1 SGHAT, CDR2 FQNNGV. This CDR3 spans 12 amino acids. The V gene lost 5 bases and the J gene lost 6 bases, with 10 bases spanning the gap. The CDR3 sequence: CASSPIRNGYTF. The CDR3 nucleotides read TGTGCCAGCAGCCCCATCCGGAATGGCTACACCTTC.

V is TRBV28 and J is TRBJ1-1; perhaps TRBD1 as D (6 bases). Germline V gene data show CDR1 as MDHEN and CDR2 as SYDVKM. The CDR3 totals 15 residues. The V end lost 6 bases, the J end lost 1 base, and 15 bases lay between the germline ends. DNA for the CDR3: TGTGCCAGCAGGACGGCGGGGACACAGAACACTGAAGCTTTCTTT. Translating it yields CASRTAGTQNTEAFF. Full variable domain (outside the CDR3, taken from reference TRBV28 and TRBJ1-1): DVKVTQSSRYLVKRTGEKVFLECVQDMDHENMFWYRQDPGLGLRLIYFSYDVKMKEKGDIPEGYSVSREKKERFSLILESASTNQTSMYLCASRTAGTQNTEAFFGQGTRLTVV.

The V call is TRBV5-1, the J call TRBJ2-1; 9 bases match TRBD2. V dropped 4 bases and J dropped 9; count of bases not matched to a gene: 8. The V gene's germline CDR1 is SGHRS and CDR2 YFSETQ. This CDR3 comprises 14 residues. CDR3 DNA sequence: TGCGCCAGCAGCATGGCGGGGGGGCGCGGTGAGCAGTTCTTC. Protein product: CASSMAGGRGEQFF.

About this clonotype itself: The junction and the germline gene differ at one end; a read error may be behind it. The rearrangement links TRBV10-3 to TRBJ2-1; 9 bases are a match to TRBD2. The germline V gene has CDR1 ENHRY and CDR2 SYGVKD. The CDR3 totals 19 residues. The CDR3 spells CAISVQGSGSRSSYNKQFF. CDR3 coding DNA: TGTGCCATCAGTGTCCAGGGTAGCGGGAGTAGGAGCTCCTACAATAAGCAGTTCTTC.